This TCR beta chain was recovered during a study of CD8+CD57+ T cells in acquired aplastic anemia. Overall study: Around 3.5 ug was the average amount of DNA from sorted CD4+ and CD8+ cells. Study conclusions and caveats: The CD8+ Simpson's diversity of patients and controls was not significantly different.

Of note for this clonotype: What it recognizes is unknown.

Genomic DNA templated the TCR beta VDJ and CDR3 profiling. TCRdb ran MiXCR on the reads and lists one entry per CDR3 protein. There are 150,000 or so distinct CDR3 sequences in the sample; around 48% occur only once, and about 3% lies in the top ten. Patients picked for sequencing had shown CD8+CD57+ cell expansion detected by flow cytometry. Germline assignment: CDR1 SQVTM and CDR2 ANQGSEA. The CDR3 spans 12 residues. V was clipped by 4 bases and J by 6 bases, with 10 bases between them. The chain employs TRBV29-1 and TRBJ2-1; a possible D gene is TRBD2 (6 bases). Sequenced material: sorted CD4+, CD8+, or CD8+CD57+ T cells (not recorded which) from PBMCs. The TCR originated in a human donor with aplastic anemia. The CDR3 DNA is TGCAGCGTTGGGGAGGTGGGCAATGAGCAGTTCTTC. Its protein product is CSVGEVGNEQFF.